The 15 T cell receptor beta chains in this list originate from one sample, sequenced in a study of identical twins' blood T cells. TCRdb passed the 5' RACE reads through MiXCR, listing each CDR3 protein once. The sample carries 300,000 to 400,000 distinct CDR3 sequences, roughly 30% recorded once. Sample: PBMCs. These receptors originate from a woman between 18 and 55 years old in good health.

The V gene is TRBV20-1, the J gene TRBJ2-1; D possibly corresponds to TRBD2 (6 bases). CDR1 and CDR2 (germline): DFQATT, SNEGSKA (reference sequence). This CDR3 has 14 residues. V shed 0 bases and J shed 4 bases, with 10 bases lying between them. The CDR3 coding sequence is TGCAGTGCTAGAGATCGCGGGGCTTACAATGAGCAGTTCTTC. Translated, it gives CSARDRGAYNEQFF.

This clonotype was recorded a few times. The rearrangement links TRBV6-2 or TRBV6-3 to TRBJ1-1; the D is unclear. The length of the CDR3 is 12 residues. V was cut by 7 bases and J by 0 bases, with 6 bases left in between. The germline CDR1 and CDR2 sequences are MNHEY and SVGEGT. CDR3 DNA sequence: TGTGCCAGCAAGCGATTGAACACTGAAGCTTTCTTT. This translates into CASKRLNTEAFF.

The sample holds a few counts of this clonotype. CDR3 DNA sequence: TGCAGTGCTACATCCGGGTGGACCTACAATGAGCAGTTCTTC. Translating gives CSATSGWTYNEQFF. The chain recombines TRBV20-1 with TRBJ2-1; D not certain. The V and J ends lost 4 bases and 2 bases respectively, with 12 bases between them. CDR3 length equals 14 residues. Germline assignment: CDR1 DFQATT and CDR2 SNEGSKA (reference sequence).

The chain combines TRBV6-1 with TRBJ1-1, with D uncertain. V gave up 2 bases and J gave up 0 bases, with 10 bases separating them. Germline CDR1 MNHNS, CDR2 SASEGT. This CDR3 spans 15 amino acids. The CDR3 DNA reads as TGTGCCAGCAGTGAAACTACAGAGATGAACACTGAAGCTTTCTTT. Translated, it gives CASSETTEMNTEAFF.

This clonotype has only a few counts. The genes are TRBV6-5 and TRBJ1-2; TRBD1 aligns across 9 bases. Germline V lookup: CDR1 MNHEY, CDR2 SVGAGI. The CDR3 is 15 amino acids. The ends lost 6 bases at V and 4 bases at J; junction bases unmatched: 9. As DNA, the CDR3 is TGTGCCAGCAGGTTACAGGGGGCATTAGCCTATGGCTACACCTTC. Protein sequence: CASRLQGALAYGYTF.

This clonotype came up a few times. The chain carries TRBV12-3 or TRBV12-4 and TRBJ1-2, with D uncertain. This CDR3 region has 15 residues. V shed 3 bases and J shed 6 bases, with 17 bases lying between them. The CDR3: CASSLPRAWGDGYTF. CDR3 coding DNA: TGTGCCAGCAGTTTGCCGCGAGCTTGGGGAGATGGCTACACCTTC.

There are many counts of this clonotype. The V gene is TRBV5-6, the J gene TRBJ1-1, with D unclear. The CDR3 is made up of 12 amino acids. CDR1 and CDR2 (germline): SGHDT, YYEEEE. Trimming cost V 2 bases and J 3 bases, with 5 bases left between them. CDR3 DNA sequence: TGTGCCAGCAGCTTTGGGGACACTGAAGCTTTCTTT. Its translation is CASSFGDTEAFF.

The chain combines TRBV5-1 with TRBJ2-7; D is unclear. The V gene lost 0 bases and the J gene lost 0 bases, with 10 bases spanning the gap. CDR1 and CDR2 (germline): SGHRS, YFSETQ. This CDR3 spans 15 amino acids. The CDR3 region is CASSLAGPPSYEQYF. The CDR3 region has the DNA TGCGCCAGCAGCTTGGCAGGACCTCCCTCCTACGAGCAGTACTTC.

The table lists this clonotype with many counts. This chain links TRBV4-3 with TRBJ2-1; D is perhaps TRBD2 (6 bases). Germline assignment: CDR1 LGHNA and CDR2 YSLEER. Trimming shortened V by 4 bases and J by 3 bases, and 10 bases separated the two germline ends. There are 14 residues in the CDR3. The CDR3 nucleotides are TGCGCCAGCAGCCCCGCGGGGAGCTACAATGAGCAGTTCTTC. It translates to CASSPAGSYNEQFF.

The sample holds a few counts of this clonotype. This rearrangement joins TRBV13 to TRBJ2-7; D assignment may be TRBD1 or TRBD2 (5 bases each). The CDR3 runs to 17 residues. V shed 7 bases and J shed 1 base, with 23 bases lying between them. Germline-derived CDR1 and CDR2 are PRHDT and FYEKMQ (reference sequence). The CDR3 sequence is CASTEQGAGLSSYEQYF. The CDR3 DNA follows: TGTGCCAGCACCGAGCAGGGAGCTGGGCTTTCTTCCTACGAGCAGTACTTC.

This clonotype was observed a handful of times. This chain links TRBV20-1 with TRBJ1-1; 7 bases are shared with TRBD1. Germline V gene data show CDR1 as DFQATT and CDR2 as SNEGSKA (reference sequence). Trimming cost V 0 bases and J 0 bases; bases outside gene matches: 7. The CDR3 covers 16 residues. The CDR3 here is CSAREGTVTMNTEAFF. CDR3 in DNA: TGCAGTGCTAGAGAGGGGACAGTTACCATGAACACTGAAGCTTTCTTT.

The genes are TRBV12-5 and TRBJ1-5, with a possible D match to TRBD1 (5 bases). The CDR3 spans 14 residues. Germline V gene sequence: CDR1 LGHNT, CDR2 FRNRAP. V lost 6 bases and J lost 7, with 16 bases in between. CDR3 nucleotide sequence: TGTGCTAGTGGCCGAACCGGGGGGTGGCAGCCCCAGCATTTT. Encoded protein: CASGRTGGWQPQHF.

This clonotype appeared a single time. The V and J genes are TRBV14 and TRBJ2-1; the match to TRBD2 covers 9 bases. J gave up 4 bases and V 3 bases, and 7 bases lay outside the gene matches. CDR3 length equals 16 residues. Looked up from germline, CDR1 is SGHDN and CDR2 is FVKESK. CDR3: CASSHSLAGPYNEQFF. CDR3 coding DNA: TGTGCCAGCAGCCATTCACTAGCGGGCCCGTACAATGAGCAGTTCTTC.

This clonotype was observed many times. The V call is TRBV10-3, the J call TRBJ1-4; D gene ambiguous. Germline CDR1 ENHRY, CDR2 SYGVKD. V was pared by 10 bases and J by 8 bases, with 23 bases between. CDR3 length: 15 amino acids. The chain's CDR3 is CATALRSTELEKLFF. CDR3 bases: TGTGCCACAGCTCTACGGTCTACCGAGCTGGAAAAACTGTTTTTT.

This clonotype was seen a few times. The chain recombines TRBV5-1 with TRBJ2-3; D might be TRBD1 (6 bases). The CDR3 runs 15 residues. Per germline, CDR1 SGHRS and CDR2 YFSETQ. The V gene lost 1 base and the J gene lost 2 bases, with 11 bases spanning the gap. As DNA, the CDR3 is TGCGCCAGCAGCTTGCAGGGGTCCTCCACAGATACGCAGTATTTT. Amino acids: CASSLQGSSTDTQYF.